Listed below are T cell receptor beta chains from one sample, sequenced in a study of beta chain features in type 1 diabetes. Repertoires were generated with immunoSEQ multiplex PCR, while TCRdb's copy carries only in-frame clones and drops some. The profile shows some 150,000 clones, about 10% of them singletons. The sample was naive CD4+ T cells from blood. Receptor source: a man younger than 35 in good health. CDR3s include the opening cysteine and the closing phenylalanine or tryptophan. D genes are given only for firm matches. Only some rows state a clone size, as once, few, many or a class for expanded clones.

j_call	clone_size	v_call	d_call	cdr3_nt	cdr3_aa
TRBJ1-3	-	TRBV6-6	-	TGTGCCAGCATCCCAGGCGGGGGGTACGGAAACACCATATATTTT	CASIPGGGYGNTIYF
TRBJ1-6	few	TRBV10-3	TRBD1	TGTGCCACGACAGGGGGCGGTAATTCACCCCTCCACTTT	CATTGGGNSPLHF
TRBJ1-6	many	TRBV9	-	TGTGCCAGCAGCGGCAGGGAAAATTCACCCCTCCACTTT	CASSGRENSPLHF
TRBJ2-5	-	TRBV6-5	TRBD2	TGTGCCAGCACCGACAGGACTAGCTCGGAGACCCAGTACTTC	CASTDRTSSETQYF
TRBJ2-7	-	TRBV28	TRBD1	TGTGCCAGCAGTTTAGAGACAGGGCCCTACGAGCAGTACTTC	CASSLETGPYEQYF
TRBJ2-3	-	TRBV9	-	TGTGCCAGCAGCGTTCAGGGTGCTTTGGCGATGGATACGCAGTATTTT	CASSVQGALAMDTQYF
TRBJ2-7	-	TRBV29-1	-	TGCAGCGTTGACCGCCAGGGAGGGGGGGAGCAGTACTTC	CSVDRQGGGEQYF
TRBJ1-1	few	TRBV10-3	-	TGTGCCATCAGTGCGGGGATGAACACTGAAGCTTTCTTT	CAISAGMNTEAFF
TRBJ2-6	-	TRBV2	TRBD1	TGTGCCAGCAGTAACGACAGGGGCATTGGGGCCAACGTCCTGACTTTC	CASSNDRGIGANVLTF
TRBJ2-1	-	TRBV9	-	TGTGCCAGCAGCCCGCCGGTAGTTGGTTCCCCGGGTGAGCAGTTCTTC	CASSPPVVGSPGEQFF
TRBJ2-1	many	TRBV23-1	TRBD2	TGCGCCAGCAGACGACTAGCGGGGGCAAGGAATGAGCAGTTCTTC	CASRRLAGARNEQFF
TRBJ2-1	-	TRBV7-2	TRBD2	TGTGCCAGCAGCTTAGGCGGGGGGGAATACAATGAGCAGTTCTTC	CASSLGGGEYNEQFF
TRBJ1-2	many	TRBV18	-	TGTGCCAGCTCACCGCGACAGGAGGAGGGCTACACCTTC	CASSPRQEEGYTF
TRBJ2-7	-	TRBV5-4	-	TGTGCCAGCAGCTTGGATTCTCGCGAGCAGTACTTC	CASSLDSREQYF
TRBJ1-2	-	TRBV28	-	TGTGCCAGCAAAACAGGGCCCAACTATGGCTACACCTTC	CASKTGPNYGYTF
TRBJ2-2	-	TRBV9	TRBD2	TGTGCCAGCAGCGTAGCTAGCGGGGGCCCCAACACCGGGGAGCTGTTTTTT	CASSVASGGPNTGELFF
TRBJ2-3	few	TRBV7-2	-	TGTGCCAGCAGTACTAGGGCCTCTAGCACAGATACGCAGTATTTT	CASSTRASSTDTQYF
TRBJ2-7	-	TRBV5-4	TRBD1	TGTGCCAGCAGCTCCCGGGACAGGGGCTACGAGCAGTACTTC	CASSSRDRGYEQYF
TRBJ2-4	-	TRBV6-6	-	TGTGCCAGCAGGGTCCAGGTTTTCGAAAACATTCAGTACTTC	CASRVQVFENIQYF
TRBJ2-3	few	TRBV30	TRBD1	TGTGCCTGGATGGGCGACAGGGCGGCAGATACGCAGTATTTT	CAWMGDRAADTQYF
TRBJ2-6	few	TRBV18	TRBD1	TGTGCCAGCTCACCAATCGGGACAGGGGATAGTGGGGCCAACGTCCTGACTTTC	CASSPIGTGDSGANVLTF
TRBJ2-7	-	TRBV7-2	-	TGTGCCAGCGACCCCGGGGGTGGTCCCTACGAGCAGTACTTC	CASDPGGGPYEQYF
TRBJ2-3	many	TRBV7-2	-	TGTGCCAGCAGCCCGCGGGCTACAGATACGCAGTATTTT	CASSPRATDTQYF
TRBJ1-5	few	TRBV30	-	TGTGCCTGGAGTGACTATGGGGGGGGAGGGAATCAGCCCCAGCATTTT	CAWSDYGGGGNQPQHF
TRBJ2-2	few	TRBV5-4	TRBD2	TGTGCCAGCAGCCACGGACTAGCGGGGGCCCCGGGCACCGGGGAGCTGTTTTTT	CASSHGLAGAPGTGELFF
TRBJ1-2	few	TRBV5-1	-	TGCGCCAGCAGCTTGGGAGGGCAAGCTAACTATGGCTACACCTTC	CASSLGGQANYGYTF
TRBJ1-6	many	TRBV27	-	TGTGCCAGCAGTTCCTCCCCAGGGATAGGTAATTCACCCCTCCACTTT	CASSSSPGIGNSPLHF
TRBJ1-4	few	TRBV6-6	-	TGTGCCAGCAGCCCACAGTTCACTAATGAAAAACTGTTTTTT	CASSPQFTNEKLFF
TRBJ1-2	-	TRBV5-4	-	TGTGCCAGCAGCTTGGTCGGGGGGCTGGGCTATGGCTACACCTTC	CASSLVGGLGYGYTF
TRBJ2-7	-	TRBV5-1	-	TGCGCCAGCAGCTTGGGGCAGGGGGGCTCCTACGAGCAGTACTTC	CASSLGQGGSYEQYF
TRBJ1-3	few	TRBV18	-	TGTGCCAGCTCACCAGGCAGGACTGGAAACACCATATATTTT	CASSPGRTGNTIYF
TRBJ1-2	few	TRBV19	-	TGTGCCAGTAGTATACCCCCTGATGGCTACACCTTC	CASSIPPDGYTF
TRBJ2-1	few	TRBV7-2	TRBD1	TGTGCCAGCAGCTGGAGACAGGGGACTGAGCAGTTCTTC	CASSWRQGTEQFF
TRBJ1-6	-	TRBV5-6	TRBD1	TGTGCCAGCAGGTACGGGACAGGGGCCTATTGGGGTTCACCCCTCCACTTT	CASRYGTGAYWGSPLHF
TRBJ2-3	-	TRBV5-4	-	TGTGCCAGCAGCTTGGATGGGGGGGATACGCAGTATTTT	CASSLDGGDTQYF
TRBJ2-5	few	TRBV6-1	-	TGTGCCAGTGGGGCAGATGGAGAGACCCAGTACTTC	CASGADGETQYF
TRBJ2-6	-	TRBV6-1	-	TGTGCCAGCAGTGAAATGGGGGGCTCTGGGGCCAACGTCCTGACTTTC	CASSEMGGSGANVLTF